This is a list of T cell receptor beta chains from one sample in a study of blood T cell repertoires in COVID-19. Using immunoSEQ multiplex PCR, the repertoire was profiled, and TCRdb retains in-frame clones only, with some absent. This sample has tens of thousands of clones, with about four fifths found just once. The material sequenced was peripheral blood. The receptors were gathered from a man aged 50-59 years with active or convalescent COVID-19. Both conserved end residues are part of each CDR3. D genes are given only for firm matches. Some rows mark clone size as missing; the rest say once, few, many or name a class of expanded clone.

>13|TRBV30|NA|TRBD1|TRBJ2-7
TGTGCCTGGCCCCGGGACAGGGGGTACGAGCAGTACTTC
CAWPRDRGYEQYF
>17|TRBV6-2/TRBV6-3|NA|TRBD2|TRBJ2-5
TGTGCCAGCACCCCGGGGGGGCGGGGGAAAACCGAAGAGACCCAGTACTTC
CASTPGGRGKTEETQYF
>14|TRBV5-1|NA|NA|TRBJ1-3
TGCGCCAGCAGCACACAGGGATCTGGAAACACCATATATTTT
CASSTQGSGNTIYF
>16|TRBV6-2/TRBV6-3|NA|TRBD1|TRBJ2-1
TGTGCCAGCAGTCAGGACAGGGAGAGCTCCTACAATGAGCAGTTCTTC
CASSQDRESSYNEQFF
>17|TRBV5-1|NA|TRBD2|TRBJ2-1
TGCGCCAGCAGCTTGGGGCTAGCGGGGGGGCCCGACAATGAGCAGTTCTTC
CASSLGLAGGPDNEQFF
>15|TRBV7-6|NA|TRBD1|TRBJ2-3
TGTGCCAGCAGCTTAGGGACAGGGAACACAGATACGCAGTATTTT
CASSLGTGNTDTQYF
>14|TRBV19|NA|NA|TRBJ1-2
TGTGCCAGTAGCCATCACCGGGGGGACTATGGCTACACCTTC
CASSHHRGDYGYTF
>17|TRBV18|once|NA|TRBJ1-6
TGTGCCAGCTCACCACTTCAGGGGTGGGTAGATAATTCACCCCTCCACTTT
CASSPLQGWVDNSPLHF
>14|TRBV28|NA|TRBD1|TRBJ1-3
TGTGCCAGCAGTCCTGGACAGGGTCTCGACACCATATATTTT
CASSPGQGLDTIYF
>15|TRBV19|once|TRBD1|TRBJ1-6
TGTGCCAGTAGTATAGGGGGGACAGACAATTCACCCCTCCACTTT
CASSIGGTDNSPLHF
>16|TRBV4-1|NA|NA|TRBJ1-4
TGCGCCAGCAGCCAAGGGCGTGCGGGACCTAATGAAAAACTGTTTTTT
CASSQGRAGPNEKLFF
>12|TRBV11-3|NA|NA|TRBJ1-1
TGTGCCAGCAGGGTTCGACAGACTGAAGCTTTCTTT
CASRVRQTEAFF
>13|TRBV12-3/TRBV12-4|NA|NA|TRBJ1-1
TGTGCCAGCAGGCAGACAGGGAACACTGAAGCTTTCTTT
CASRQTGNTEAFF
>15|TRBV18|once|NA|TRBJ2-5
TGTGCCAGCTCACCAAAAACTAGGCGTGACGAGACCCAGTACTTC
CASSPKTRRDETQYF
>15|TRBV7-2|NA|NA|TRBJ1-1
TGTGCCAGCAGCTCCCAGGGAAATATGAACACTGAAGCTTTCTTT
CASSSQGNMNTEAFF
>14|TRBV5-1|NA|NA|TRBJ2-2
TGCGCCAGCAGCTTGGATGCGGAGGCCGGGGAGCTGTTTTTT
CASSLDAEAGELFF